Below are 17 T cell receptor beta chains sequenced from a single sample in a study of blood T cell repertoires in COVID-19. TCRdb's copy holds only in-frame clones and misses some; the assay was immunoSEQ multiplex PCR. The repertoire consists of fewer than 80,000 clones, with about four fifths occurring once and the leading ten covering less than 6%. The material sequenced was peripheral blood. These receptors were collected from an elderly woman with active or convalescent COVID-19.

The rearrangement uses TRBV7-9 and TRBJ2-1; 8 bases are a match to TRBD2. After removal of 2 bases from V and 3 bases from J, the junction contained 3 bases not matched to a gene. Germline-derived CDR1 and CDR2 are SEHNR and FQNEAQ (reference sequence). This CDR3 is 15 amino acids long. Here the CDR3 reads CASSLPGLGYNEQFF. As DNA, the CDR3 is TGTGCCAGCAGCTTACCGGGACTAGGCTACAATGAGCAGTTCTTC.

The V gene is TRBV5-8, the J gene TRBJ2-1, with D maybe TRBD2 (6 bases). Germline CDR1 reads SGHTS; CDR2 reads YDEGEE. The CDR3 runs to 19 residues. Deletions cut 5 bases from V and 1 base from J, with 25 bases between. CDR3 residues: CASRPKGKYGRVSYNEQFF. CDR3 nucleotide sequence: TGTGCCAGCAGACCCAAGGGAAAATACGGGAGAGTGTCCTACAATGAGCAGTTCTTC.

The CDR3 DNA follows: TGTGCCAGCAGCACATACACAGATACGCAGTATTTT. Its protein is CASSTYTDTQYF. The chain has TRBV9 and TRBJ2-3; no clear D. V lost 4 bases to trimming and J lost 2 bases, with 5 bases between them. This CDR3 is built from 12 residues. The germline V gene has CDR1 SGDLS and CDR2 YYNGEE. The variable domain in full, with the rest retrieved from reference TRBV9 and TRBJ2-3, is DSGVTQTPKHLITATGQRVTLRCSPRSGDLSVYWYQQSLDQGLQFLIQYYNGEERAKGNILERFSAQQFPDLHSELNLSSLELGDSALYFCASSTYTDTQYFGPGTRLTVL.

This rearrangement joins TRBV9 to TRBJ1-1; perhaps TRBD1 as D (6 bases). The CDR3 is made up of 15 amino acids. Germline V gene lookup returns CDR1 SGDLS and CDR2 YYNGEE. The V end was cut by 0 bases, the J end by 5 bases, with 14 bases between. CDR3 protein: CASSVGGQGYTEAFF. CDR3 in DNA: TGTGCCAGCAGCGTAGGAGGTCAGGGGTATACTGAAGCTTTCTTT.

This clone came up once. This chain joins TRBV12-3 or TRBV12-4 and TRBJ1-5; 8 bases are a match to TRBD1. The CDR3 is 13 amino acids. Trimming cost V 6 bases and J 7 bases; bases outside gene matches: 5. The CDR3 DNA reads TGTGCCAGCAGACGGACAGGGCGACAGCCCCAGCATTTT. Protein product: CASRRTGRQPQHF.

This rearrangement joins TRBV27 to TRBJ2-1; no definite D call. CDR1 and CDR2 (germline): MNHEY, SMNVEV (reference sequence). The CDR3 is 14 amino acids. The ends were cut back, 2 bases at V and 4 bases at J, with 9 bases in the middle. The CDR3 DNA sequence: TGTGCCAGCAGTTTACAAATGAGTTACAATGAGCAGTTCTTC. It translates to CASSLQMSYNEQFF.

The chain links TRBV2 to TRBJ2-1, with TRBD2 matching over 11 bases. This CDR3 is built from 16 residues. Germline V gene sequence: CDR1 SNHLY, CDR2 FYNNEI. The junction had 7 bases not matched to a gene; V was cut back by 5 bases and J by 4 bases. The CDR3 is CASSPRLAGTYNEQFF. The CDR3 DNA sequence: TGTGCCAGCAGTCCCCGACTAGCGGGGACATACAATGAGCAGTTCTTC.

V usage is TRBV19 and J usage is TRBJ2-2; perhaps TRBD2 as D (5 bases). Trimming pared 3 bases from V and 3 bases from J, leaving 14 bases between. CDR3 length: 16 amino acids. CDR1 is LNHDA, CDR2 SQIVND, per germline (reference sequence). CDR3 amino acids: CASSIVGLKDTGELFF. CDR3 sequence (DNA): TGTGCCAGTAGTATTGTCGGACTGAAGGACACCGGGGAGCTGTTTTTT.

Relative to its sample, this clone is large. This CDR3 is also generated by other DNA sequences in the sample. This sequence joins TRBV5-1 and TRBJ1-2, with 10 bases aligning to TRBD1. With 4 bases clipped from V and 5 bases from J, the junction kept 8 bases outside the gene matches. The length of the CDR3 is 15 residues. Germline values: CDR1 SGHRS, CDR2 YFSETQ. CDR3 DNA: TGCGCCAGCAGCGTGACAGGGGGCCAGGGATATGGCTACACCTTC. Amino acids: CASSVTGGQGYGYTF.

The chain carries TRBV5-4 and TRBJ1-2; D ambiguous. Trimming cost V 0 bases and J 0 bases, with 12 bases left between them. The CDR3 loop spans 16 amino acids. CDR1 and CDR2 from the germline V gene are SGHNT and YYREEE (reference sequence). As DNA, the CDR3 is TGTGCCAGCAGCTTGGGGGCAGCCAATTCTAACTATGGCTACACCTTC. This encodes CASSLGAANSNYGYTF.

The genes are TRBV6-5 and TRBJ2-2; no firm D call. Per the germline V gene, CDR1 is MNHEY and CDR2 is SVGAGI. This CDR3 contains 15 residues. V shed 8 bases and J shed 1 base, with 14 bases lying between them. CDR3 nucleotides: TGTGCCAGCGGTTTGCGAAAAATGAACACCGGGGAGCTGTTTTTT. This sequence encodes CASGLRKMNTGELFF.

V gene TRBV19 combines with J gene TRBJ1-1; the D gene is possibly TRBD1 (5 bases). This CDR3 has 13 amino acids. Trimming cost V 2 bases and J 5 bases, with 9 bases left between them. Per the germline V gene, CDR1 is LNHDA and CDR2 is SQIVND (reference sequence). This CDR3 reads CASSIRGRTEAFF. For the CDR3, the DNA is TGTGCCAGTAGTATAAGGGGAAGGACTGAAGCTTTCTTT.

The CDR3 DNA reads TGTGCCAGCAGGACTTTTGGCGACGGCTCCTACGAGCAGTACTTC. This sequence encodes CASRTFGDGSYEQYF. This sequence joins TRBV28 and TRBJ2-7; D unclear. Between the trimmed V and J ends, which lost 6 bases and 0 bases, there was a span of 15 bases. This CDR3 has 15 residues. Germline CDR1 reads MDHEN; CDR2 reads SYDVKM.

The V and J genes are TRBV7-3 and TRBJ2-7, with D perhaps TRBD2 (6 bases). CDR3 length: 15 amino acids. Between the trimmed V and J ends, which lost 0 bases and 2 bases, there was a span of 11 bases. CDR1 SGHTA and CDR2 FQGTGA come from the germline V gene. CDR3 nucleotide sequence: TGTGCCAGCAGCTTAACTAGCGGCCTAGCCTACGAGCAGTACTTC. It specifies CASSLTSGLAYEQYF.

This clone was seen more than once but under ten times. This chain uses TRBV4-3 with TRBJ2-3, with 10 nucleotides matching TRBD2. Trimming at V came to 3 bases and at J to 5 bases, leaving 8 bases not matched to a gene. The CDR3 consists of 16 residues. The germline gives CDR1 LGHNA, CDR2 YSLEER. Written as DNA, the CDR3 is TGCGCCAGCAGCCAGACATCTAGCGGGAGAGGAGATACGCAGTATTTT. Amino acids: CASSQTSSGRGDTQYF.

This clone has more than one count but fewer than ten. V gene TRBV19 combines with J gene TRBJ1-1; D call uncertain. V was shortened by 8 bases and J by 5 bases, with 12 bases between the two germline ends. CDR1 is LNHDA and CDR2 is SQIVND in the germline V gene (reference sequence). This CDR3 spans 12 amino acids. Here the CDR3 DNA reads TGTGCCAGTGGGAGCGGATGGACTGAAGCTTTCTTT. It encodes CASGSGWTEAFF.

V gene TRBV6-6 combines with J gene TRBJ1-5, with TRBD1 identical over 9 bases. Germline trimming cut 5 bases from V and 6 bases from J; bases unmatched to any gene: 5. CDR1 and CDR2 (germline): MNHNY, SVGAGI (reference sequence). The CDR3 contains 14 residues. The CDR3 DNA reads as TGTGCCAGCAGTCCACAGGGGGCATTTCAGCCCCAGCATTTT. Its translation is CASSPQGAFQPQHF.